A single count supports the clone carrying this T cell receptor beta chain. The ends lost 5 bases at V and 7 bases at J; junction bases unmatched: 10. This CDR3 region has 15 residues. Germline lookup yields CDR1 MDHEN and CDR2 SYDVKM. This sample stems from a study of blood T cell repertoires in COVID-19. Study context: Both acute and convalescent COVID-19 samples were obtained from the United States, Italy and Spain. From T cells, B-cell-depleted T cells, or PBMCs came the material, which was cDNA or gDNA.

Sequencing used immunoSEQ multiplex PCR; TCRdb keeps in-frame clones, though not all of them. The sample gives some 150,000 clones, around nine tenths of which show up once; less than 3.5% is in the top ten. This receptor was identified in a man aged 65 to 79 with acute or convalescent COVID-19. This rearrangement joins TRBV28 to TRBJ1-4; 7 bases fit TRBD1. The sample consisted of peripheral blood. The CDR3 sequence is CASSPIQGRGEKLFF. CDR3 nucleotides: TGTGCCAGCAGTCCAATACAGGGGCGCGGTGAAAAACTGTTTTTT.